This record concerns one TCR beta chain sequence. Its antigen specificity is not known. One base away there is no much larger clone; base qualities are not given. The donors were healthy, HIV-negative adults with no recently reported acute infections or vaccinations. All donors were Caucasian adults living in Nashville, Tennessee, USA. CD4+ T cells were enriched by magnetic negative selection; naive cells were then positively selected on CD45RA, and the negative fraction formed the memory subset. Blood was collected by leukapheresis, and PBMCs were isolated by Ficoll-Histopaque density gradient centrifugation and then cryopreserved in liquid nitrogen vapor phase. Analytical flow cytometry was used to check the purity and quantity of every magnetically sorted T cell population. Genomic DNA was isolated from each sorted fraction and quantified by UV absorbance on a Nanodrop 2000c. These data are taken from a study of shared clonotypes between healthy human individuals (dated by TCRdb to about 2020). For the study in its entirety: A couple of women and a few men aged 18 to 49 years were included in the cohort. For each donor, three plates each were used for CD4 naive and CD4 memory, two plates were used for CD8 naive, and one plate was used for CD8 memory. To estimate repertoire size and how much clonotype sharing occurs between individuals, the study deeply sequenced the blood TCR repertoires of about five healthy adults. Libraries were prepared and TCR repertoires were sequenced by different laboratories using diverse techniques, in order to increase sequencing depth and limit assay-specific biases. Per donor, leukapheresis produced somewhere between about 0.8 and 9 billion PBMCs.

Study-wide findings and limitations: Compared with non-shared clonotypes, clonotypes shared by all four sorted-subset donors had higher generation probabilities. Estimated clonotype richness was generally larger for naive than for memory subsets. Pairwise subsampling led to the expectation that sequencing depth would affect the degree of clonotype sharing among donors. Across four donors, roughly 5.4% of naive CD4, 3% to 4% of naive CD8, about 2.3% of memory CD4, and approximately 0.42% of memory CD8 clonotypes were shared. Even with the large sequencing depth, rarefaction of the sorted-subset datasets indicated that sequencing was incomplete. Because the study included only a small number of donors, the genetic and exposure-history diversity represented was limited. Sampling was restricted to blood, and TCR repertoires in tissue are likely to differ from TCR repertoires in blood.

TCR CDR3 regions were amplified from genomic DNA by multiplex PCR using the deep immunoSEQ assay. For each cell subset, the extracted genomic DNA was distributed evenly across all wells of several immunoSEQ 96-well plates, and each plate served as one replicate. For sorted subsets, around 200 ng genomic DNA, equal to some 28,000 T cell genomes, was loaded into each replicate PCR. Purified libraries were measured with a Qubit 3.0 fluorometer, size-checked on a Bioanalyzer 2100, and measured again with the KAPA Library Quantification kit. Every immunoSEQ 96-well plate was sequenced on a dedicated single-read 150-cycle Illumina NextSeq 550 flow cell. The authors processed their data as follows. Because the immunoSEQ output held only junctional sequences and lacked quality scores, the filtering could not match the filtering applied to full-length reads. Sequences were annotated with PyIR, a Python wrapper for IgBLAST v1.9, and V/J genes and CDR3 were assigned using IMGT germline references. Reads were filtered out if the reads had weak V/J assignments (E-value above 1e-6), no CDR3, stop codons, out-of-frame junctions, or ambiguous translated residues. V3J clonotypes were defined as sequences sharing the same inferred V gene, J gene, and CDR3 amino acid sequence. Percentage overlap between repertoires was computed as shared unique clonotypes divided by the size of the smaller repertoire. Richness of each repertoire was evaluated using RTK rarefaction, the Chao1 estimator, and Recon v2.1 estimates of unobserved clonotypes. Generation probabilities were computed with OLGA for all TCRbeta clonotypes obtained by the gDNA method from several donors. The immuneACCESS repertoire file appears here via TCRdb, limited to in-frame rearrangements. These files lack a portion of the clones; in checked studies, under half of the deficit traces to unresolved V genes, and the cause of the others is not known. Clone size and V and J calls were adopted from that table, with D and trimming inferred from the DNA. The sample profile shows about 2,500,000 clones; roughly nine tenths of them were found once. In total, the top ten clones hold around 0.14% of the sample.

Sequencing was performed on naive CD4+ T cells sorted from blood. Reading the label with the study, this specimen's cell subset or site is: CD45RA+ positively selected. This clonotype was obtained from a man aged 18-30 years in good health.

CDR3 region: CASSTTGRTGELFF. The DNA sequence is TGTGCCAGCAGCACGACAGGGAGAACCGGGGAGCTGTTTTTT. This receptor chain uses TRBV5-8 and TRBJ2-2; 7 middle bases align to TRBD1. Compared with germline, V lacks 4 bases and J lacks 5 bases; bases without a gene match: 5. The CDR3, from cysteine to phenylalanine, totals 14 residues. The entry retains the CDR3 DNA only, 42 bases that are in frame from base 1. Per the germline V gene, SGHTS is the CDR1 and YDEGEE is the CDR2.